This entry concerns a single TCR beta chain. Germline V CDR1 and CDR2: GTSNPN, SVGIG (reference sequence). This CDR3 spans 16 amino acids. Trimming cost V 2 bases and J 1 base, with 17 bases left between them. These data come from a study of OX40 agonist ivuxolimab in advanced cancers. Only in-frame clones appear in the TCRdb table, and some are missing; sequencing was by immunoSEQ multiplex PCR. The data hold roughly 63,000 clones, with 86% observed a single time. J is TRBJ1-1 and V is TRBV30; D perhaps matches TRBD1 (6 bases). Sequences were derived from CD4+ or CD8+ T cells sorted from blood, sampled in a trial of the OX40 agonist ivuxolimab. This clonotype was obtained from an adult with an advanced solid tumor such as melanoma, head and neck, liver or kidney cancer. CDR3 in DNA: TGTGCCTGGAGTCCAAAATCGGGAGGGGGGAACACTGAAGCTTTCTTT. Protein: CAWSPKSGGGNTEAFF.